This record looks at one TCR beta chain sequence and its context. Antigen: not known. The repertoire was sequenced with immunoSEQ multiplex PCR; TCRdb's copy has only in-frame clones and lacks some. Altogether fewer than 85,000 clones are present, 70% to 90% being singletons, with the ten largest covering 1% to 1.5%. This sample was included in a study of T cell responses to AZD1222 COVID-19 vaccine. The CDR3 extends over 19 amino acids. Broader study findings: Spike-specific TCR repertoires showed rising breadth and depth after two AZD1222 doses. Vaccine-associated CD4 TCRs ranged over spike, dominating at 160-218 and 743-854.

The source of this sequence is an adult who received the AZD1222 COVID-19 vaccine. This specimen was peripheral blood, taken 28 days after the second AZD1222 dose. The V gene is TRBV12-1, the J gene TRBJ2-6; the table gives TRBD2 as D, unverified against the DNA. TRBV12-1 is described as a pseudogene. The CDR3 DNA sequence: TGTGCCAGCAGCTTTGAAATCAGCGGGGCCTTACGCTGGGCCAACGTCCTGACTTTC. Its protein is CASSFEISGALRWANVLTF.